The sequence of this T cell receptor beta chain was determined in a study of blood T cells in healthy people across ages. At the level of the study: Per two T cells, template switching captured roughly one barcoded beta molecule.

There are 16 residues in the CDR3. CDR1 and CDR2 (germline): SNHLY, FYNNEI. The junction had 12 bases not matched to a gene; V was cut back by 5 bases and J by 6 bases. A minimum of 7 million PBMCs was isolated per sample. PCR was performed a second time for roughly 7 to 12 cycles using a sample-barcoded 5' primer and a J-beta primer mix. MiXCR, run by TCRdb on the 5' RACE reads, gives a single entry per CDR3 protein. This sample has about 840,000 distinct CDR3 sequences, with 25% to 35% found just once. Separately, the same data were catalogued under a study of T cells of mothers and their children. Per that paper: Donors comprised a few healthy Caucasian mothers plus their six children.

This chain uses TRBV2 with TRBJ2-2, with 7 bases identical to TRBD1. The sequenced sample consisted of blood. The clonotype was recovered from a woman in her thirties or forties in good health. CDR3 region: CASSPRQGIIAGELFF. CDR3 in DNA: TGTGCCAGCAGTCCACGACAGGGTATAATTGCCGGGGAGCTGTTTTTT.